The 30 T cell receptor beta chains in this list originate from one sample, sequenced in a study of T cells after yellow fever vaccination. A single record per CDR3 protein comes from TCRdb applying MiXCR to the 5' RACE reads. The data show about 320,000 distinct CDR3 sequences, around 4.5% seen once. The input for sequencing was PBMCs, taken 15 days after the yellow fever booster vaccination. The receptor set was obtained from a man between 18 and 29 years old who received the YFV17D yellow fever vaccine.

This clonotype was seen many times. The J gene is TRBJ1-5, the V gene TRBV11-2; 9 nucleotides agree with TRBD1. CDR1 is SGHAT and CDR2 is FQNNGV in the germline V gene. This CDR3 has 16 residues. With V trimmed by 1 base and J by 6 bases, 7 bases remained unmatched. CDR3 DNA sequence: TGTGCCAGCAGCTTAGTACAGGGGGCTACTGGTCAGCCCCAGCATTTT. Its translation: CASSLVQGATGQPQHF.

This clonotype occurred a few times. V and J are TRBV21-1 and TRBJ2-1. TRBV21-1 is tagged as a pseudogene. This CDR3 is 14 amino acids long. CDR3 amino acids: CASSKLPFYNEQFF. CDR3 nucleotides: TGTGCCAGCAGCAAATTACCCTTTTACAATGAGCAGTTCTTC.

Many counts were recorded for this clonotype. This rearrangement joins TRBV7-6 to TRBJ2-3, with D possibly called TRBD1 or TRBD2 (5 bases each). The CDR3 sequence is 15 residues long. Trimming pared 5 bases from V and 5 bases from J, leaving 17 bases between. Germline CDR1 and CDR2: SGHVS and FNYEAQ. This chain's CDR3 is CASSPGGDGGDTQYF. CDR3 DNA sequence: TGTGCCAGCAGCCCGGGTGGGGATGGGGGAGATACGCAGTATTTT.

The rearrangement links TRBV5-1 to TRBJ1-4; no clear D gene. The length of the CDR3 is 11 residues. The V gene lost 2 bases and the J gene lost 8 bases, with 4 bases spanning the gap. Germline loops: CDR1 SGHRS, CDR2 YFSETQ. This chain's CDR3 is CASSLEEKLFF. The CDR3 coding sequence is TGCGCCAGCAGCTTAGAGGAAAAACTGTTTTTT.

This clonotype was seen a few times. At one of its ends the junction is not consistent with the germline gene, which may arise from a read error. The chain is built from TRBV6-2 or TRBV6-3 and TRBJ2-1; D is ambiguous. Germline V gene lookup returns CDR1 MNHEY and CDR2 SVGEGT. This CDR3 region has 12 residues. The CDR3 DNA is TGTGCCAGCATCAACCTCTACGATGAGCAGTTCTTC. This gives the protein CASINLYDEQFF.

The chain links TRBV29-1 to TRBJ1-1; a possible D gene is TRBD1 (5 bases). V was cut by 2 bases and J by 1 base, with 5 bases left in between. CDR3 length: 12 amino acids. Germline values: CDR1 SQVTM, CDR2 ANQGSEA. DNA of the CDR3: TGCAGCGTTGAAAGGGGGAACACTGAAGCTTTCTTT. This gives the protein CSVERGNTEAFF.

The chain carries TRBV4-1 and TRBJ1-1, with 10 nucleotides matching TRBD1. V gave up 4 bases and J gave up 5 bases; unmatched junction bases: 4. The CDR3 consists of 14 residues. Germline CDR1 and CDR2: MGHRA and YSYEKL. The chain's CDR3 is CASSRGQGVTEAFF. For the CDR3, the DNA is TGCGCCAGCAGCCGCGGACAGGGGGTGACTGAAGCTTTCTTT.

This clonotype has just a few counts. The gene calls are TRBV28 and TRBJ2-7; 7 positions agree with TRBD2. This CDR3 is built from 13 residues. The germline V gene encodes CDR1 MDHEN and CDR2 SYDVKM. The CDR3 loop is CACRGGNSYEQYV. For the CDR3, the DNA is TGTGCTTGTCGGGGAGGGAACTCCTACGAGCAGTACGTC.

This clonotype was detected a few times. V is TRBV20-1 and J is TRBJ1-1, with unresolved D. This CDR3 has 17 residues. The germline V gene encodes CDR1 DFQATT and CDR2 SNEGSKA (reference sequence). V gave up 4 bases and J gave up 5 bases, with 26 bases separating them. The CDR3 sequence is CSANILPSWEEGTEAFF. The CDR3 nucleotides read TGCAGTGCTAACATACTACCGAGTTGGGAGGAAGGGACTGAAGCTTTCTTT.

This clonotype has just a few counts. The chain couples TRBV7-8 to TRBJ2-1; D perhaps matches TRBD2 (6 bases). This CDR3 has 17 residues. The V gene's germline CDR1 is SGHVS and CDR2 FQNEAQ. Trimming shortened V by 0 bases and J by 0 bases, and 12 bases separated the two germline ends. The CDR3 spells CASSLAGLTTSYNEQFF. The CDR3, as DNA: TGTGCCAGCAGCTTAGCAGGACTAACTACCTCCTACAATGAGCAGTTCTTC.

This clonotype was seen ten or more times. This rearrangement joins TRBV6-6 to TRBJ1-4, with D possibly matching TRBD1 (5 bases). The germline V gene has CDR1 MNHNY and CDR2 SVGAGI (reference sequence). The CDR3 is 12 residues long. The V end was cut by 4 bases, the J end by 12 bases, with 12 bases between. CDR3 DNA: TGTGCCAGCAGTTCCGGCCGGGACGAACTGTTTTTT. Encoded protein: CASSSGRDELFF.

This clonotype has just a few counts. The chain is built from TRBV29-1 and TRBJ2-7; no clear D gene. This CDR3 is built from 15 residues. Germline-derived CDR1 and CDR2 are SQVTM and ANQGSEA. Trimming removed 0 bases at V and 0 bases at J, with 12 bases between. The CDR3 DNA sequence: TGCAGCGTTGAAGATCAGGCTGGGGTCTCCTACGAGCAGTACTTC. Translating it yields CSVEDQAGVSYEQYF.

This clonotype showed up many times. V gene TRBV20-1 combines with J gene TRBJ2-7; D is unclear. CDR3 length: 15 residues. Germline CDR1 DFQATT, CDR2 SNEGSKA (reference sequence). Deletions cut 0 bases from V and 0 bases from J, with 12 bases between. The CDR3 protein is CSARDLRRNSYEQYF. The CDR3 DNA follows: TGCAGTGCTAGAGATCTTCGCCGGAACTCCTACGAGCAGTACTTC.

The table lists this clonotype with a few counts. The genes are TRBV11-2 and TRBJ2-7; D gene ambiguous. Germline V lookup: CDR1 SGHAT, CDR2 FQNNGV. This CDR3 region has 14 residues. Trimming shortened V by 6 bases and J by 6 bases, and 18 bases separated the two germline ends. Written as DNA, the CDR3 is TGTGCCAGCAGTTTTTTGCCGGACCGCACCGAGCAGTACTTC. Amino acids: CASSFLPDRTEQYF.

This clonotype was recorded a few times. The rearrangement links TRBV30 to TRBJ2-3; D is undetermined. The CDR3 has 13 amino acids. Germline loops: CDR1 GTSNPN, CDR2 SVGIG (reference sequence). The V end was cut by 0 bases, the J end by 6 bases, with 10 bases between. The chain's CDR3 is CAWSVRFGDTQYF. CDR3 coding DNA: TGTGCCTGGAGTGTACGGTTCGGGGATACGCAGTATTTT.

This clonotype has at least ten counts. The chain uses TRBV20-1 and TRBJ1-2; a possible D gene is TRBD1 (5 bases). This CDR3 region has 14 residues. In germline, CDR1 is DFQATT, CDR2 SNEGSKA (reference sequence). Trimming removed 0 bases at V and 8 bases at J, with 16 bases between. The DNA for the CDR3 is TGCAGTGCTAGAGACCAGGGTCTTAGTGAGGGCTACACCTTC. Its translation is CSARDQGLSEGYTF.

This clonotype has at least ten counts. This chain uses TRBV7-9 with TRBJ2-1, with 10 bases identical to TRBD2. The CDR3 extends over 20 amino acids. CDR1 and CDR2 from the germline V gene are SEHNR and FQNEAQ (reference sequence). J was trimmed by 0 bases and V by 6 bases; bases with no gene match: 17. The CDR3 coding sequence is TGTGCCAGCAGGCTAGCGCTGGGGCAGAGGACTAGCGGCTCCTACAATGAGCAGTTCTTC. Its protein product is CASRLALGQRTSGSYNEQFF. Using reference TRBV7-9 and TRBJ2-1 for the parts outside the CDR3, the full variable domain is DTGVSQNPRHKITKRGQNVTFRCDPISEHNRLYWYRQTLGQGPEFLTYFQNEAQLEKSRLLSDRFSAERPKGSFSTLEIQRTEQGDSAMYLCASRLALGQRTSGSYNEQFFGPGTRLTVL.

The chain combines TRBV28 with TRBJ2-2, with a possible D match to TRBD1 (5 bases). The CDR3 has 15 residues. Germline V CDR1 and CDR2: MDHEN, SYDVKM. Trimming left V 2 bases short and J 6 bases short, with 13 bases between. CDR3 DNA sequence: TGTGCCAGCAGTTTAGATCGGCCCAGGGCCGGGGAGCTGTTTTTT. It encodes CASSLDRPRAGELFF.

In its sample, this clonotype was seen a few times. The chain links TRBV7-9 to TRBJ1-5; 7 bases line up with TRBD1. Unmatched junction bases numbered 8, after V lost 3 bases and J lost 3 bases. The CDR3 runs 16 residues. The germline V gene encodes CDR1 SEHNR and CDR2 FQNEAQ (reference sequence). Written as DNA, the CDR3 is TGTGCCAGCAGCTTTCTGGACAGGACTTTCAATCAGCCCCAGCATTTT. As protein: CASSFLDRTFNQPQHF.

The chain combines TRBV20-1 with TRBJ1-6; TRBD1 matches 9 bases. The CDR3 spans 15 residues. The ends lost 5 bases at V and 10 bases at J; junction bases unmatched: 12. Germline V gene sequence: CDR1 DFQATT, CDR2 SNEGSKA (reference sequence). This CDR3 is CSALRSGTGRSPLHF. In DNA, the CDR3 is TGCAGTGCTCTTCGTTCCGGGACAGGGCGATCACCCCTCCACTTT.

This clonotype showed up many times. The V gene is TRBV20-1, the J gene TRBJ1-5, with 7 bases aligning to TRBD1. The J segment lost 4 bases and the V segment lost 5 bases, leaving 8 bases of the junction unmatched. The CDR3 has 14 amino acids. CDR1 is DFQATT, CDR2 SNEGSKA, per germline (reference sequence). In DNA form, the CDR3 reads TGCAGTGCTGTCTACCGGGACAGTAATCAGCCCCAGCATTTT. It yields the protein CSAVYRDSNQPQHF.

This clonotype was seen at least ten times. The chain has TRBV9 and TRBJ2-5, with D maybe TRBD1 (5 bases). CDR3 length: 14 residues. Germline V gene sequence: CDR1 SGDLS, CDR2 YYNGEE. Trimming left V 1 base short and J 3 bases short, with 10 bases between. The CDR3 region is CASSVRGQEETQYF. CDR3 sequence (DNA): TGTGCCAGCAGCGTAAGGGGCCAGGAAGAGACCCAGTACTTC.

The rearrangement joins TRBV7-6 to TRBJ2-1, with 10 bases that match TRBD1. CDR1 and CDR2 (germline): SGHVS, FNYEAQ. Germline trimming cut 4 bases from V and 8 bases from J; bases unmatched to any gene: 2. The CDR3 runs to 13 residues. The DNA of the CDR3 is TGTGCCAGCAGCTGGGACAGGGGTGATGAGCAGTTCTTC. Its protein product is CASSWDRGDEQFF.

A few counts support this clonotype. V is TRBV12-3 or TRBV12-4 and J is TRBJ2-1; perhaps D is TRBD1 or TRBD2 (5 bases each). Trimming left V 6 bases short and J 4 bases short, with 16 bases between. The CDR3 is 15 residues long. DNA for the CDR3: TGTGCCAGCAGCGGGGCCTCAGGGTTTTACAATGAGCAGTTCTTC. This gives the protein CASSGASGFYNEQFF.

The J gene is TRBJ1-6, the V gene TRBV6-2 or TRBV6-3, with a weak D call TRBD1 (5 bases). The V gene's germline CDR1 is MNHEY and CDR2 SVGEGT. The CDR3 totals 13 residues. Trimming stripped 7 bases from V and 8 bases from J, with 12 bases between. CDR3 region: CASTNRTHSPLHF. The CDR3 nucleotides read TGTGCCAGCACCAACCGGACACATTCACCCCTCCACTTT.

This clonotype was found a few times. The V and J genes are TRBV11-2 and TRBJ2-4; TRBD2 matches 13 bases. The CDR3 extends over 19 amino acids. J lost 0 bases, V lost 3 bases, and 8 bases had no gene match. Germline CDR1 and CDR2: SGHAT and FQNNGV. The CDR3 is CASSLLTSGGPVAKNIQYF. CDR3 DNA: TGTGCCAGCAGCTTGTTGACTAGCGGGGGGCCGGTAGCCAAAAACATTCAGTACTTC.

The V and J genes are TRBV5-1 and TRBJ2-6; D may correspond to TRBD1 or TRBD2 (5 bases each). Trimming shortened V by 2 bases and J by 2 bases, and 11 bases separated the two germline ends. The CDR3 contains 16 residues. Germline-derived CDR1 and CDR2 are SGHRS and YFSETQ. The CDR3 loop is CASSFIGAPGANVLTF. For the CDR3, the DNA is TGCGCCAGCAGCTTTATCGGGGCCCCTGGGGCCAACGTCCTGACTTTC.

The chain combines TRBV3-1 with TRBJ1-1, with a possible D match to TRBD1 (5 bases). The CDR3 runs 12 residues. V shed 2 bases and J shed 7 bases, with 8 bases lying between them. CDR1 LGHDT and CDR2 YNNKEL come from the germline V gene (reference sequence). The CDR3 spells CASSQLGGEAFF. CDR3 DNA sequence: TGTGCCAGCAGCCAACTTGGGGGTGAAGCTTTCTTT.

This clonotype was detected ten times or more. The J gene is TRBJ2-7, the V gene TRBV18, with TRBD2 as a possible D gene (5 bases). Germline CDR1 KGHSH, CDR2 LQKENI. The germline V and J ends were trimmed by 2 bases and 5 bases, with 7 bases remaining between them. The CDR3 runs to 12 residues. The CDR3 nucleotides read TGTGCCAGCTCACCAACGGGGAACGAGCAGTACGTC. This translates into CASSPTGNEQYV.

The chain recombines TRBV27 with TRBJ2-7, with 10 positions matching TRBD1. The germline V gene encodes CDR1 MNHEY and CDR2 SMNVEV (reference sequence). Trimming at V came to 2 bases and at J to 7 bases, leaving 5 bases not matched to a gene. The CDR3 consists of 14 residues. The CDR3 DNA reads TGTGCCAGCAGTTTAAGACAGGGGGCGCGGGAGCAGTACGTC. It specifies CASSLRQGAREQYV.